This entry lists 11 T cell receptor beta chains sequenced from one sample in a study of T-cell memory formation after mild COVID-19 listed by TCRdb under 2021. Library preparation employed 5' RACE. For sequencing, an Illumina NovaSeq 6000 was employed. TCRdb handled the public reads itself, with Q25 trimming in fastp and clone calling in MiXCR, and kept productive beta chains. Each entry merges the rows of one CDR3 protein and shows their most common DNA and genes. A total of hundreds of thousands of distinct CDR3 sequences appear in this sample, 15% to 20% of them only once. The top ten clonotypes cover roughly a fifth of the sample. The sample was PBMCs or a T cell subset sorted from them (not recorded which). The receptor set was obtained from a man between 18 and 35 years old who had mild COVID-19 (a few samples of this study predate the infection). The sample titles of this study are shuffled in the database, so cell type and time point are left out; the donor was told from shared clones.

This clonotype was recorded at least ten times. This chain joins TRBV5-6 and TRBJ2-7, with D possibly being TRBD1 (6 bases). CDR1 is SGHDT and CDR2 is YYEEEE in the germline V gene. The V end lost 3 bases, the J end lost 6 bases, and 10 bases lay between the germline ends. This CDR3 spans 12 amino acids. For the CDR3, the DNA is TGTGCCAGCAGCTCGACAGGAACCGAGCAGTACGTC. Residues: CASSSTGTEQYV.

This rearrangement joins TRBV7-9 to TRBJ1-2, with D unclear. CDR1 and CDR2 from the germline V gene are SEHNR and FQNEAQ (reference sequence). V dropped 2 bases and J dropped 4 bases, with 8 bases sitting between them. CDR3 length: 13 residues. This CDR3 is CASSLNPTYGYTF. As DNA, the CDR3 is TGTGCCAGCAGCTTAAACCCTACCTATGGCTACACCTTC.

This clonotype showed up many times. Written as DNA, the CDR3 is TGCGCCAGCAGCCAAGCCTATGGCTCCTACGAGCAGTACGTC. Amino acid sequence: CASSQAYGSYEQYV. The genes are TRBV4-3 and TRBJ2-7; D is unclear. Germline CDR1 reads LGHNA; CDR2 reads YSLEER. CDR3 length: 14 amino acids. V was cut by 1 base and J by 0 bases, with 7 bases left in between.

This clonotype has a handful of counts. V gene TRBV7-2 combines with J gene TRBJ2-5; D uncertain. Trimming took off 2 bases at V and 3 bases at J, with 13 bases between the two ends. CDR1 is SGHTA and CDR2 is FQGNSA in the germline V gene. The CDR3 extends over 15 amino acids. CDR3 sequence: CASSLRVVPEETQYF. CDR3 in DNA: TGTGCCAGCAGCTTAAGGGTGGTACCCGAAGAGACCCAGTACTTC.

Ten or more counts support this clonotype. The chain uses TRBV6-5 and TRBJ2-5; 12 bases line up with TRBD2. The CDR3 covers 15 residues. J lost 5 bases, V lost 2 bases, and 3 bases had no gene match. The V gene's germline CDR1 is MNHEY and CDR2 SVGAGI. DNA of the CDR3: TGTGCCAGCAGTTACACTAGCGGGGGGCCTGAGACCCAGTACTTC. Its protein product is CASSYTSGGPETQYF.

The chain has TRBV12-3 or TRBV12-4 and TRBJ2-2; a weak D match, TRBD1 (6 bases). The germline V and J ends were trimmed by 6 bases and 6 bases, with 11 bases remaining between them. The CDR3 spans 13 residues. The CDR3 region is CASSFQGSGELFF. The CDR3 region has the DNA TGTGCCAGCAGCTTTCAGGGGTCCGGGGAGCTGTTTTTT.

This clonotype was seen only a few times. The chain has TRBV6-5 and TRBJ1-2, with D possibly being TRBD1 (5 bases). Looked up from germline, CDR1 is MNHEY and CDR2 is SVGAGI. This CDR3 spans 14 amino acids. V shed 6 bases and J shed 6 bases, with 17 bases lying between them. The CDR3 protein is CASRTTVLVDGYTF. In nucleotides, the CDR3 is TGTGCCAGCAGGACGACAGTCCTAGTGGATGGCTACACCTTC.

This clonotype turned up a few times. DNA of the CDR3: TGCAGTGCCAGTGACAGCGGGGGCTCCTACAATGAGCAGTTCTTC. It is translated as CSASDSGGSYNEQFF. The chain recombines TRBV20-1 with TRBJ2-1; TRBD2 matches at 8 bases. The V gene end was trimmed by 6 bases and the J gene end by 0 bases; junction bases not matched to a gene: 7. This CDR3 has 15 residues. From germline, CDR1 is DFQATT and CDR2 SNEGSKA (reference sequence).

The gene calls are TRBV6-1 and TRBJ1-4, with D tentatively TRBD1 (5 bases). Germline values: CDR1 MNHNS, CDR2 SASEGT. The CDR3 runs to 14 residues. The V end was cut by 4 bases, the J end by 8 bases, with 14 bases between. For the CDR3, the DNA is TGTGCCAGCAGTGCCGGGGGGACGGAAGAAAAACTGTTTTTT. Translation: CASSAGGTEEKLFF.

Only a few counts were recorded for this clonotype. V usage is TRBV11-2 and J usage is TRBJ1-1; no definite D call. The length of the CDR3 is 14 residues. V lost 2 bases and J 4 bases, leaving 11 bases between the germline ends. Germline V lookup: CDR1 SGHAT, CDR2 FQNNGV. In DNA, the CDR3 is TGTGCCAGCAGCTTACCCGAGTTGGGCACTGAAGCTTTCTTT. It codes for CASSLPELGTEAFF.

This clonotype was seen a few times. The V and J genes are TRBV18 and TRBJ1-5; D is ambiguous. This CDR3 is 15 amino acids long. The ends were cut back, 2 bases at V and 6 bases at J, with 14 bases in the middle. The germline V gene has CDR1 KGHSH and CDR2 LQKENI. The CDR3 here is CASSPEQFRSQPQHF. The CDR3 DNA reads as TGTGCCAGCTCACCAGAACAGTTTAGGAGTCAGCCCCAGCATTTT.